This paragraph covers one T cell receptor beta chain sequence. The data originate from a study of shared clonotypes between healthy human individuals. Study-level information: Two women and three men aged 18 to 49 made up the donors. CD8 memory received one plate per donor, CD8 naive two, CD4 memory three and CD4 naive three.

The germline V and J ends were trimmed by 5 bases and 7 bases, with 12 bases remaining between them. Germline-derived CDR1 and CDR2 are SGHAT and FQNNGV. The CDR3 loop spans 12 amino acids. The authors divided CD4+ cells into CD45RA+ naive and CD45RA-negative memory subsets. The protocol was immunoSEQ multiplex PCR, while the TCRdb copy is restricted to in-frame clones and leaves out a portion. This table holds over 850,000 clones, approximately 80% found once. Sequenced input: memory CD4+ T cells from PBMCs. Subset given: CD45RA-negative fraction. The receptor comes from a man younger than 30 in good health. Some clones in this sample may be carry-over from other donors' samples. The chain combines TRBV11-2 with TRBJ2-7; D unclear. The CDR3 DNA follows: TGTGCCAGCAGCCCCCCGGGTTGGGAGCAGTACTTC. Encoded protein: CASSPPGWEQYF.